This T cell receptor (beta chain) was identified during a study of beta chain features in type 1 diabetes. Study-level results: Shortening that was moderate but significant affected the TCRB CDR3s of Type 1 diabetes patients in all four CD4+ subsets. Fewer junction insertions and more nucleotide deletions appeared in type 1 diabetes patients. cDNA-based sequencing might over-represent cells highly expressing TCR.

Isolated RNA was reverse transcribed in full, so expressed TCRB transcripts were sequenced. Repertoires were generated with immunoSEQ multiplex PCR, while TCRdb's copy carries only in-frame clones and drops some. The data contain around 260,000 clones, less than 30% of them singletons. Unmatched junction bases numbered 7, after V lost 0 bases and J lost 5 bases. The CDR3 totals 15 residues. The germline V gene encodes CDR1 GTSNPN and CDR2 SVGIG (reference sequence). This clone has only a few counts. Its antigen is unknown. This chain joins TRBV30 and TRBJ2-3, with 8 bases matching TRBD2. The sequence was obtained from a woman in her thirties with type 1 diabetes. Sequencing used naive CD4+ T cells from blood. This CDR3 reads CAWSVLGRAIDTQYF. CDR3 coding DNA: TGTGCCTGGAGTGTACTCGGGAGGGCCATAGATACGCAGTATTTT.